Listed below are T cell receptor beta chains from one sample, sequenced in a study of identical twins. TCRdb passed the 5' RACE reads through MiXCR, listing each CDR3 protein once. The table shows 470,000 or so distinct CDR3 sequences, with 24% occurring only once. This same sample was also taken into another study, of T cells expressing NK-cell markers.

The sequenced sample consisted of CD4+ T cells sorted from blood. The receptors originated from a woman under 30 in good health. Both conserved end residues are part of each CDR3. D genes are given only for firm matches. Expanded clones are given a class, and other clones once, few, many or no size at all.

NA	TRBV12-3/TRBV12-4	TRBJ2-3	NA	TGTGCCAGCAGTTTAGGGTCGACCTTAGATACGCAGTATTTT	CASSLGSTLDTQYF
NA	TRBV2	TRBJ2-2	few	TGTGCCAGCAGTGATGGCAGGGGAAGTACCGGGGAGCTGTTTTTT	CASSDGRGSTGELFF
NA	TRBV21-1	TRBJ2-2	NA	TGTGCCAGCAGCAAATTAGGATCGGCTGGGGAGCTGTTTTTT	CASSKLGSAGELFF
TRBD2	TRBV29-1	TRBJ2-3	NA	TGCAGCGTTGCGGCGGGAGGGTGGGATACGCAGTATTTT	CSVAAGGWDTQYF
NA	TRBV12-3/TRBV12-4	TRBJ1-4	NA	TGTGCCAGCAGTCCGGACATTGAAAGAAAACTGTTTTTT	CASSPDIERKLFF
TRBD1	TRBV6-1	TRBJ1-1	NA	TGTGCCAGCAGAATCCGGGACAGAGGAGGGCAGACTGAAGCTTTCTTT	CASRIRDRGGQTEAFF
NA	TRBV9	TRBJ1-6	NA	TGTGCCAGCAGCGTAGCGGTAGATTCACCCCTCCACTTT	CASSVAVDSPLHF
TRBD1	TRBV14	TRBJ2-1	few	TGTGCCAGCAGACTCGGGACAGGGTTGGTGTTCTTC	CASRLGTGLVFF
TRBD1	TRBV7-7	TRBJ2-5	few	TGTGCTAGCAGCTCGACAGGGGGAGGCGAGACCCAGTACTTC	CASSSTGGGETQYF
NA	TRBV11-2	TRBJ2-1	NA	TGTGCCAGCAGCTTAGAGCCAACTTGGCTTGACGAGCAGTTCTTC	CASSLEPTWLDEQFF
NA	TRBV5-6	TRBJ1-5	NA	TGTGCCAGCAGCCCGGGTTGGAGTCAGCCCCAGCATTTT	CASSPGWSQPQHF
NA	TRBV18	TRBJ1-1	NA	TGTGCCAGCTCACCCGATCAGGGAGGCACTGAAGCTTTCTTT	CASSPDQGGTEAFF
NA	TRBV12-3/TRBV12-4	TRBJ1-2	NA	TGTGCCAGCAGTACAGGGTCAGTTGGCTACACCTTC	CASSTGSVGYTF
TRBD2	TRBV7-9	TRBJ2-7	few	TGTGCCAGCAGCGATGGACTAGCGCGTGAGCAGTACTTC	CASSDGLAREQYF
TRBD2	TRBV7-6	TRBJ2-1	few	TGTGCCAGCAGCTCATTAGCGGGGGGCCAAAACAATGAGCAGTTCTTC	CASSSLAGGQNNEQFF
TRBD2	TRBV9	TRBJ2-1	NA	TGTGCCAGCAGCACAAGCGGGGGGGCGAGGTCTAAAGAGCAGTTCTTC	CASSTSGGARSKEQFF
NA	TRBV27	TRBJ2-1	NA	TGTGCCAGCAGTTTCGGGCGGAGTGAGCAGTTCTTC	CASSFGRSEQFF
TRBD2	TRBV12-3/TRBV12-4	TRBJ2-7	NA	TGTGCCAGCAGTTTAGGCTTAGGCGGGGGCGAGCAGTACTTC	CASSLGLGGGEQYF
NA	TRBV5-1	TRBJ2-2	few	TGCGCCAGCAGCTTTCTCGAGCCCTACACCGGGGAGCTGTTTTTT	CASSFLEPYTGELFF
NA	TRBV3-1	TRBJ2-5	NA	TGTGCCAGCAGCCAAGGATGGGGAGGCGAAGAGACCCAGTACTTC	CASSQGWGGEETQYF
NA	TRBV12-3/TRBV12-4	TRBJ1-2	NA	TGTGCCAGCAGTTTAGCGGCGAACGGCTACACCTTC	CASSLAANGYTF